These 30 T cell receptor beta chains were all obtained from the same sample, sequenced in a study of T cell responses to AZD1222 COVID-19 vaccine. Produced via immunoSEQ multiplex PCR; TCRdb's table is partial and in-frame only. The sample has 75,000 to 85,000 clones, 87% seen once. The sample in question was peripheral blood, obtained 28 days after the second AZD1222 dose. The receptors were sampled from an adult who received the AZD1222 COVID-19 vaccine.

About this clone: The junction departs from the called germline gene at one end, perhaps through a read error. V and J are TRBV10-3 and TRBJ2-7; tentative D call: TRBD2 (5 bases). CDR1 ENHRY and CDR2 SYGVKD come from the germline V gene. The CDR3 covers 12 residues. The CDR3 DNA is TGTGCCATCAGTGAGTCAGAGGAGGACGCGTCCTTC. Encoded protein: CAISESEEDASF.

The chain links TRBV7-8 to TRBJ2-3; 10 bases fit TRBD2. The J segment lost 14 bases and the V segment lost 8 bases, leaving 16 bases of the junction unmatched. Germline CDR1 is SGHVS and CDR2 is FQNEAQ. CDR3 length: 14 residues. The CDR3 sequence: CASGRGTSVPHWYF. CDR3 DNA: TGTGCCAGCGGCCGAGGGACTAGCGTACCTCATTGGTATTTT.

The V gene is TRBV6-2 or TRBV6-3, the J gene TRBJ1-5; no firm D call. Germline assignment: CDR1 MNHEY and CDR2 SVGEGT. The CDR3 extends over 13 amino acids. Trimming cost V 6 bases and J 6 bases, with 12 bases left between them. The CDR3 DNA is TGTGCCAGCAGCTCCCTGGGGTCTCAGCCCCAGCATTTT. Translated, it gives CASSSLGSQPQHF.

V usage is TRBV29-1 and J usage is TRBJ2-7, with a tentative D call TRBD1 (5 bases). Trimming took 4 bases from V and 6 from J, leaving 13 bases between them. The CDR3 is 12 amino acids. CDR1 and CDR2 from the germline V gene are SQVTM and ANQGSEA. CDR3 sequence reads: CSVGARDGEQYF. For the CDR3, the DNA is TGCAGCGTTGGGGCCAGGGATGGCGAGCAGTACTTC.

The chain is built from TRBV4-1 and TRBJ1-5; TRBD1 matches at 8 bases. Germline V gene data show CDR1 as MGHRA and CDR2 as YSYEKL. The J segment lost 4 bases and the V segment lost 1 base, leaving 6 bases of the junction unmatched. The CDR3 sequence is 16 residues long. For the CDR3, the DNA is TGCGCCAGCAGCCAAGGAATGACAGGGGTAAATCAGCCCCAGCATTTT. This codes for CASSQGMTGVNQPQHF.

This clone was observed once. The chain has TRBV28 and TRBJ1-6; D gene ambiguous. CDR1 and CDR2 from the germline V gene are MDHEN and SYDVKM. V lost 2 bases and J 7 bases, leaving 9 bases between the germline ends. The CDR3 is made up of 14 amino acids. For the CDR3, the DNA is TGTGCCAGCAGTTTAGGGAATGACAATTCACCCCTCCACTTT. Translating it yields CASSLGNDNSPLHF. The full variable domain, with the rest looked up from reference TRBV28 and TRBJ1-6, is DVKVTQSSRYLVKRTGEKVFLECVQDMDHENMFWYRQDPGLGLRLIYFSYDVKMKEKGDIPEGYSVSREKKERFSLILESASTNQTSMYLCASSLGNDNSPLHFGNGTRLTVT.

This chain links TRBV7-2 with TRBJ2-7, with D perhaps TRBD2 (5 bases). Looked up from germline, CDR1 is SGHTA and CDR2 is FQGNSA. Trimming shortened V by 5 bases and J by 5 bases, and 19 bases separated the two germline ends. The CDR3 is 15 amino acids. The DNA of the CDR3 is TGTGCCAGCAGCCTCCGGGGTACCGATCCCCACGAGCAGTACTTC. Translated, it gives CASSLRGTDPHEQYF.

The genes are TRBV7-2 and TRBJ1-2; 11 nucleotides agree with TRBD1. In germline, CDR1 is SGHTA, CDR2 FQGNSA. CDR3 length: 15 residues. V dropped 0 bases and J dropped 4; count of bases not matched to a gene: 1. The CDR3 sequence: CASSLAGTGGYGYTF. The CDR3 nucleotides are TGTGCCAGCAGCTTAGCCGGGACAGGGGGCTATGGCTACACCTTC.

The chain recombines TRBV28 with TRBJ1-2; D remains ambiguous. The CDR3 spans 12 residues. Germline values: CDR1 MDHEN, CDR2 SYDVKM. V gave up 6 bases and J gave up 5 bases, with 10 bases separating them. DNA of the CDR3: TGTGCCAGCAGCCCCCCGGGATATGGCTACACCTTC. Its protein product is CASSPPGYGYTF.

J is TRBJ1-1 and V is TRBV7-9; no firm D call. Germline loops: CDR1 SEHNR, CDR2 FQNEAQ (reference sequence). Trimming stripped 2 bases from V and 6 bases from J, with 7 bases between. The CDR3 runs to 12 residues. The CDR3 DNA follows: TGTGCCAGCAGCTTAACGGCGGCTGAAGCTTTCTTT. It encodes CASSLTAAEAFF.

Regarding this clone: One junction end does not reproduce the germline sequence, and a read error may be involved. The chain joins TRBV7-7 to TRBJ2-5; TRBD1 aligns across 8 bases. The germline CDR1 and CDR2 sequences are SSHAT and FNYEAQ (reference sequence). The CDR3 consists of 15 residues. The CDR3 region is CASSFGQGGRETQYF. CDR3 DNA: TGTGCTAGCAGCTTCGGACAGGGCGGTAGAGAGACCCAGTACTTC.

This clone was detected once. This chain connects TRBV7-9 to TRBJ2-1, with TRBD2 identical over 13 bases. CDR3 size: 17 residues. V shed 5 bases and J 2 bases; nucleotides not matched to a gene: 6. Germline assignment: CDR1 SEHNR and CDR2 FQNEAQ (reference sequence). The chain's CDR3 is CASSPRGLAGAYNEQFF. DNA of the CDR3: TGTGCCAGCAGCCCACGCGGACTAGCGGGGGCCTACAATGAGCAGTTCTTC. The full variable domain, rest sourced from reference TRBV7-9 and TRBJ2-1, is DTGVSQNPRHKITKRGQNVTFRCDPISEHNRLYWYRQTLGQGPEFLTYFQNEAQLEKSRLLSDRFSAERPKGSFSTLEIQRTEQGDSAMYLCASSPRGLAGAYNEQFFGPGTRLTVL.

The chain couples TRBV19 to TRBJ1-5; 8 bases map to TRBD1. The CDR3 has 14 residues. Per the germline V gene, CDR1 is LNHDA and CDR2 is SQIVND (reference sequence). V was clipped by 5 bases and J by 8 bases; unmatched bases: 8. CDR3 sequence: CASSVTGEVEPQHF. In DNA form, the CDR3 reads TGTGCCAGTAGTGTGACAGGGGAGGTGGAGCCCCAGCATTTT.

This clone occurred once. The chain carries TRBV11-2 and TRBJ2-1, with unresolved D. V dropped 6 bases and J dropped 11 bases, with 20 bases sitting between them. The germline V gene encodes CDR1 SGHAT and CDR2 FQNNGV. This CDR3 has 14 amino acids. CDR3 sequence (DNA): TGTGCCAGCAGTTCTCGGCAGGTATCGTATAAGCAGTTCTTC. Translated: CASSSRQVSYKQFF.

V is TRBV7-3 and J is TRBJ2-3; D is uncertain. This CDR3 comprises 12 residues. Trimming took off 5 bases at V and 3 bases at J, with 6 bases between the two ends. CDR1 is SGHTA and CDR2 is FQGTGA in the germline V gene. The CDR3 region has the DNA TGTGCCAGCAGCGACCAGACAGATACGCAGTATTTT. Its translation: CASSDQTDTQYF.

This chain connects TRBV5-1 to TRBJ2-7; D perhaps matches TRBD1 (5 bases). Trimming removed 4 bases at V and 5 bases at J, with 10 bases between. CDR1 SGHRS and CDR2 YFSETQ come from the germline V gene. The CDR3 contains 12 residues. The CDR3 protein is CASSMTVHEQYF. The CDR3 DNA reads as TGCGCCAGCAGCATGACAGTCCACGAGCAGTACTTC.

The CDR3 DNA reads as TGTGCCAGCTCACCGCAGGGACTAGAGGGGACCCAGTACTTC. This encodes CASSPQGLEGTQYF. This chain links TRBV18 with TRBJ2-5, with 8 positions matching TRBD2. The length of the CDR3 is 14 residues. Per the germline V gene, CDR1 is KGHSH and CDR2 is LQKENI. The V segment lost 3 bases and the J segment 7 bases; nucleotides outside the gene matches: 7.

The chain combines TRBV15 with TRBJ1-1; tentative D call: TRBD1 (5 bases). V lost 8 bases to trimming and J lost 1 base, with 14 bases between them. The CDR3 covers 14 residues. Germline V gives CDR1 LNHNV, CDR2 YYDKDF (reference sequence). In nucleotides, the CDR3 is TGTGCCACCCTGAAGCCAGGGACGAACACTGAAGCTTTCTTT. Its protein is CATLKPGTNTEAFF.

The V call is TRBV9, the J call TRBJ2-2, with a weak D call TRBD2 (5 bases). Germline V CDR1 and CDR2: SGDLS, YYNGEE. The CDR3 contains 14 residues. V was clipped by 3 bases and J by 3 bases, with 9 bases between them. For the CDR3, the DNA is TGTGCCAGCAGCGCAGACGGGGACACCGGGGAGCTGTTTTTT. Translation gives CASSADGDTGELFF.

The V call is TRBV7-2, the J call TRBJ2-7; D remains ambiguous. This CDR3 contains 15 residues. Germline CDR1 is SGHTA and CDR2 is FQGNSA. Trimming cost V 5 bases and J 4 bases, with 18 bases left between them. CDR3 in amino acids: CASSQALILNYEQYF. CDR3 DNA sequence: TGTGCCAGCAGCCAGGCACTGATCCTGAATTACGAGCAGTACTTC.

The rearrangement uses TRBV7-8 and TRBJ1-4; maybe TRBD1 (5 bases). Trimming left V 4 bases short and J 7 bases short, with 13 bases between. Germline CDR1 reads SGHVS; CDR2 reads FQNEAQ. This CDR3 spans 14 amino acids. CDR3: CASSSVGTSEKLFF. As DNA, the CDR3 is TGTGCCAGCAGCTCAGTCGGGACTTCTGAAAAACTGTTTTTT. The whole variable domain, remainder taken from reference TRBV7-8 and TRBJ1-4, is GAGVSQSPRYKVAKRGQDVALRCDPISGHVSLFWYQQALGQGPEFLTYFQNEAQLDKSGLPSDRFFAERPEGSVSTLKIQRTQQEDSAVYLCASSSVGTSEKLFFGSGTQLSVL.

The chain combines TRBV19 with TRBJ2-3; a possible D gene is TRBD1 (6 bases). The germline gives CDR1 LNHDA, CDR2 SQIVND (reference sequence). This CDR3 region has 17 residues. Trimming cost V 7 bases and J 1 base, with 21 bases left between them. CDR3 DNA: TGTGCCAGTATATCAGAACAGGGTACGTCCGGCACAGATACGCAGTATTTT. Translated: CASISEQGTSGTDTQYF.

The CDR3 bases are TGTGCCAGCAGGTTAAGTTCCATGAACACCGGGGAGCTGTTTTTT. Encoded protein: CASRLSSMNTGELFF. The chain employs TRBV7-2 and TRBJ2-2; D is unresolved. Germline assignment: CDR1 SGHTA and CDR2 FQGNSA. Deletions cut 6 bases from V and 1 base from J, with 12 bases between. CDR3 size: 15 residues. The entire variable domain, with the rest obtained from reference TRBV7-2 and TRBJ2-2, is as follows: GAGVSQSPSNKVTEKGKDVELRCDPISGHTALYWYRQSLGQGLEFLIYFQGNSAPDKSGLPSDRFSAERTGGSVSTLTIQRTQQEDSAVYLCASRLSSMNTGELFFGEGSRLTVL.

The rearrangement links TRBV4-3 to TRBJ2-6; 11 nucleotides line up with TRBD1. CDR3 length equals 17 residues. Germline CDR1 and CDR2: LGHNA and YSLEER. Losses at the gene ends were 4 bases for V and 1 base for J; bases not matched to a gene: 3. In DNA, the CDR3 is TGCGCCAGCAGCCGTGGGACAGGGGGTTCTGGGGCCAACGTCCTGACTTTC. This gives the protein CASSRGTGGSGANVLTF.

The rearrangement links TRBV5-1 to TRBJ2-2; possible D gene TRBD1, 6 bases. Germline V gene lookup returns CDR1 SGHRS and CDR2 YFSETQ. This CDR3 is 14 amino acids long. V lost 4 bases to trimming and J lost 8 bases, with 15 bases between them. The CDR3 protein is CASSADRPEGELFF. CDR3 sequence (DNA): TGCGCCAGCAGCGCCGACAGGCCAGAGGGGGAGCTGTTTTTT. The variable domain in full, with the rest retrieved from reference TRBV5-1 and TRBJ2-2, is KAGVTQTPRYLIKTRGQQVTLSCSPISGHRSVSWYQQTPGQGLQFLFEYFSETQRNKGNFPGRFSGRQFSNSRSEMNVSTLELGDSALYLCASSADRPEGELFFGEGSRLTVL.

The chain is built from TRBV5-1 and TRBJ1-1, with D uncertain. The germline CDR1 and CDR2 sequences are SGHRS and YFSETQ. Trimming stripped 1 base from V and 0 bases from J, with 7 bases between. This CDR3 contains 14 residues. CDR3 sequence reads: CASSLQYMNTEAFF. CDR3 coding DNA: TGCGCCAGCAGCTTGCAGTACATGAACACTGAAGCTTTCTTT. The whole variable domain, filled in from reference TRBV5-1 and TRBJ1-1, reads KAGVTQTPRYLIKTRGQQVTLSCSPISGHRSVSWYQQTPGQGLQFLFEYFSETQRNKGNFPGRFSGRQFSNSRSEMNVSTLELGDSALYLCASSLQYMNTEAFFGQGTRLTVV.

The chain combines TRBV19 with TRBJ2-1, with a tentative D call TRBD2 (6 bases). Germline V gene data show CDR1 as LNHDA and CDR2 as SQIVND (reference sequence). Trimming removed 8 bases at V and 12 bases at J, with 29 bases between. This CDR3 has 16 residues. CDR3 nucleotides: TGTGCCAGTGAAGGGATGGGGGAAGCGGGCCCCATGGGGCAGTTCTTC. Translated: CASEGMGEAGPMGQFF. Filled out from reference TRBV19 and TRBJ2-1, the complete variable domain reads DGGITQSPKYLFRKEGQNVTLSCEQNLNHDAMYWYRQDPGQGLRLIYYSQIVNDFQKGDIAEGYSVSREKKESFPLTVTSAQKNPTAFYLCASEGMGEAGPMGQFFGPGTRLTVL.

This chain connects TRBV7-2 to TRBJ2-7, with unresolved D. This CDR3 has 14 residues. Germline CDR1 reads SGHTA; CDR2 reads FQGNSA. With 5 bases removed from V and 3 bases from J, the gap between germline ends came to 14 bases. The CDR3 protein is CASSLSRALYEQYF. The CDR3, as DNA: TGTGCCAGCAGCCTGAGCCGGGCCCTCTACGAGCAGTACTTC.

This sequence joins TRBV6-5 and TRBJ1-6, with no clear D. Germline V gene lookup returns CDR1 MNHEY and CDR2 SVGAGI. Trimming pared 6 bases from V and 6 bases from J, leaving 12 bases between. This CDR3 comprises 14 residues. The CDR3 nucleotides read TGTGCCAGCAGCAAGGTTCTGGCTAATTCACCCCTCCACTTT. It yields the protein CASSKVLANSPLHF.

The DNA of the CDR3 is TGTGCCAGCAGTCCCTACGTTTTCGATACGCAGTATTTT. It codes for CASSPYVFDTQYF. This rearrangement joins TRBV6-5 to TRBJ2-3, with no clear D. This CDR3 is 13 amino acids long. The germline V gene encodes CDR1 MNHEY and CDR2 SVGAGI. V dropped 5 bases and J dropped 6 bases, with 12 bases sitting between them.